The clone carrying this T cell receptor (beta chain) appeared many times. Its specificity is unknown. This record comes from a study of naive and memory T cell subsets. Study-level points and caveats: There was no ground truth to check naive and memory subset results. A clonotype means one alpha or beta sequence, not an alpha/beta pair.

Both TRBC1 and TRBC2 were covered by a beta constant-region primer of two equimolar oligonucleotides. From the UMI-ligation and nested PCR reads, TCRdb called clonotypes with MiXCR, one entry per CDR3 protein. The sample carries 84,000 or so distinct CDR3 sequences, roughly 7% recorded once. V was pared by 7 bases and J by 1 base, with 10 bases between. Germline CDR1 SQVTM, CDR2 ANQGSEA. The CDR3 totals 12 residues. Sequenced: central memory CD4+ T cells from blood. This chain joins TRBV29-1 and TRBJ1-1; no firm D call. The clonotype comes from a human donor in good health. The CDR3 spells CSGAHSNTEAFF. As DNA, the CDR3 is TGCAGCGGAGCTCACTCGAACACTGAAGCTTTCTTT.